This TCR beta chain was identified in a study of Tregs in tolerant kidney transplant recipients. Whole-study results and caveats: This study did not directly address biological reproducibility.

Measured with immunoSEQ multiplex PCR; TCRdb has only the in-frame clones, and not every one. The sample holds 70,000 to 95,000 clones, about 91% seen once. A remark on this clone: The antigen remains undetermined.

Sequencing was performed on Tregs from blood, taken before the transplant. The source of this sequence is a human donor who received a combined kidney and bone marrow transplant.

DNA for the CDR3: TGTGCCAGCAGCCCACCGACAGACAATGGCTACACCTTC. Its protein is CASSPPTDNGYTF. This chain connects TRBV7-2 to TRBJ1-2, with TRBD1 as a possible D gene (5 bases). The germline V gene encodes CDR1 SGHTA and CDR2 FQGNSA. The CDR3 spans 13 residues. Trimming removed 5 bases at V and 6 bases at J, with 13 bases between.